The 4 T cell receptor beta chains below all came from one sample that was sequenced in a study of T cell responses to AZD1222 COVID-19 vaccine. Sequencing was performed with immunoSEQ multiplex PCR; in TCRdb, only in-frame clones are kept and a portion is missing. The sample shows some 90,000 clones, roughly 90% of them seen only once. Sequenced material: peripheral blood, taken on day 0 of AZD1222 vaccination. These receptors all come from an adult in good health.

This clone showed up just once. CDR3 residues: CASSLTDDGTDTQYF. The DNA for the CDR3 is TGTGCCAGCAGCCTCACCGATGATGGGACAGATACGCAGTATTTT. The gene calls are TRBV9 and TRBJ2-3; no clear D. Germline CDR1 is SGDLS and CDR2 is YYNGEE. This CDR3 has 15 amino acids. Trimming removed 4 bases from V and 3 bases from J, with 15 bases in between.

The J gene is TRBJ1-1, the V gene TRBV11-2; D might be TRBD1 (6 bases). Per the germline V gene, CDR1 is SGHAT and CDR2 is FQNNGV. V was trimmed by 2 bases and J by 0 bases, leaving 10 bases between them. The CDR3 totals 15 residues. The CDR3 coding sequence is TGTGCCAGCAGCTTAACGGGACACCTGAACACTGAAGCTTTCTTT. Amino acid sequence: CASSLTGHLNTEAFF.

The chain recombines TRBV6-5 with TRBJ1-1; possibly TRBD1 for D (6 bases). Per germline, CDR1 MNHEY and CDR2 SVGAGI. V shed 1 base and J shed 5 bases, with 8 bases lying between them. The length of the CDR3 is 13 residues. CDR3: CASSYFRGTEAFF. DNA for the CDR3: TGTGCCAGCAGTTACTTTAGGGGGACTGAAGCTTTCTTT.

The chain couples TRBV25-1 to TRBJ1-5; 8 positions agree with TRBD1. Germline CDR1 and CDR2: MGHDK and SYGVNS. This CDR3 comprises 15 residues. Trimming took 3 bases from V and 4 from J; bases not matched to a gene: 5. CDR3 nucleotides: TGTGCCAGCAGTGACCCTAGACAGGGGAATCAGCCCCAGCATTTT. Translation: CASSDPRQGNQPQHF.